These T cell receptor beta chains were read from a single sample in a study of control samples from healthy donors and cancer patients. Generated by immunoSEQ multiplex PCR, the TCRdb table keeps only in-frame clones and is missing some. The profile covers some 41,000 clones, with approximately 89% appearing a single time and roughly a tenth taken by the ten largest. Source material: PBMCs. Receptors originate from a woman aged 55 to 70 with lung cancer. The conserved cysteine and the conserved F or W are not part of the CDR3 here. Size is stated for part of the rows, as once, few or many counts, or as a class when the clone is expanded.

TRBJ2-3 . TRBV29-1 SVLSGDTSTDTQY
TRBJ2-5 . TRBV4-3 ASSQLYGSGDQETQY
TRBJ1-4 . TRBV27 ASSSRLDEKLF
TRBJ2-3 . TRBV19 ASKIRTSGTDTQY
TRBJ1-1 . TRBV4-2 ASNQGQGTEAF
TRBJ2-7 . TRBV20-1 SASKATNAYEQY
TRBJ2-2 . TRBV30 ARSSGQGLTGELF
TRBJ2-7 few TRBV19 ASSRFWGATYEQY
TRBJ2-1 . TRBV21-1 ASSHLGGGRTPFDENNEQF
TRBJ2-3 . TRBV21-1 ATYLGSGLRSSTDTQY
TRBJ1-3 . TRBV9 ASSVGGGPGNTIY
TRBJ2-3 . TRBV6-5 ASRNVGGTGDTQY
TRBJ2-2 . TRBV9 ASSDRRRGNTGELF
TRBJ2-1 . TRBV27 ASSLNGIGNEQF
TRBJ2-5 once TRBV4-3 ASSQNLAPQETQY
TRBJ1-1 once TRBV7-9 ASSLKGTNTEAF
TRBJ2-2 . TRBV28 ASSLLSLRLAGELF
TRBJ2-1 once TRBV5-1 ASSLWMGPVSPSSYNEQF
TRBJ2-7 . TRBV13 ASSLLQYEQY
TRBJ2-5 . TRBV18 ASSGARETQY
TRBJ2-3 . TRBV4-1 ASSQEVGRWDTQY
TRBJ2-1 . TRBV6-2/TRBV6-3 ASSLRSSGSKVNEQF
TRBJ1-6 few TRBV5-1 ASSYGQGDSPLH
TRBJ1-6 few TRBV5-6 ASSFTRQGWGSPLH
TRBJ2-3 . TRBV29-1 SVWGTGRSDTQY
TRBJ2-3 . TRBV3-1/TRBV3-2 ASSQYEDTQY
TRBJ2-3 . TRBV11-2 ASSLGQATQY
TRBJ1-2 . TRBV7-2 ASSLSWVTDGYT
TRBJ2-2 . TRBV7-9 ASSLGGTGARGNTGELF
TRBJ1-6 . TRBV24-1 ATSAWGGNSPLH
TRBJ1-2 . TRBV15 ATSTLGQGRDYGYT
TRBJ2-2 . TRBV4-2 ASSQDEGELF
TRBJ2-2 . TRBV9 ASSDRPGLAHTGELF
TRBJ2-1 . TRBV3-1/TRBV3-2 ASSLRTSGKYNEQF
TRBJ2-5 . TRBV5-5 ASSPSISRRETQY
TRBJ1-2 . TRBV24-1 ATSDSFGYT
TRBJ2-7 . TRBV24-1 ATASGKDEREQY
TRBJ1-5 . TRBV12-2 ASRSPKAGPQH
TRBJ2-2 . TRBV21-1 ASSSTRAEWDNTGELF
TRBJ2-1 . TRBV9 ASSVGAGIRNEQF
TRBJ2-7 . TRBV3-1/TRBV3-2 ASLGSDRAHEQY
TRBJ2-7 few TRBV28 ASSSDRTAYEQY